Shown below are 20 T cell receptor beta chains from a single sample sequenced in a study of blood T cell repertoires in COVID-19. This table comes from immunoSEQ multiplex PCR, and its TCRdb copy is limited to in-frame clones, with some not included. The sample records approximately 80,000 clones, 65% to 90% being singletons. The sequencing input was peripheral blood. These receptors were collected from a man aged 50 or older with COVID-19, enrolled during active disease.

The gene calls are TRBV19 and TRBJ2-1; maybe TRBD2 (6 bases). V lost 3 bases and J lost 0, with 9 bases in between. CDR1 is LNHDA and CDR2 is SQIVND in the germline V gene (reference sequence). The CDR3 runs 15 residues. CDR3 sequence reads: CASSIGGTSYNEQFF. CDR3 sequence (DNA): TGTGCCAGTAGTATCGGCGGGACCTCCTACAATGAGCAGTTCTTC.

The chain is built from TRBV6-5 and TRBJ2-7; TRBD2 agrees at 9 bases. The germline gives CDR1 MNHEY, CDR2 SVGAGI. V gave up 6 bases and J gave up 0 bases; unmatched junction bases: 3. The CDR3 has 14 residues. CDR3 nucleotide sequence: TGTGCCAGCAGCGGACTAGCGTCCTCCTACGAGCAGTACTTC. This translates into CASSGLASSYEQYF.

The rearrangement joins TRBV28 to TRBJ1-1, with D maybe TRBD1 (6 bases). The V gene lost 6 bases and the J gene lost 6 bases, with 11 bases spanning the gap. CDR1 is MDHEN and CDR2 is SYDVKM in the germline V gene. There are 12 residues in the CDR3. Written as DNA, the CDR3 is TGTGCCAGCAGGTCGGGGGGGCCTGAAGCTTTCTTT. This sequence encodes CASRSGGPEAFF.

The chain carries TRBV29-1 and TRBJ2-7, with D unclear. CDR1 is SQVTM, CDR2 ANQGSEA, per germline. V was shortened by 4 bases and J by 0 bases, with 10 bases between the two germline ends. The CDR3 covers 13 residues. This chain's CDR3 is CSVVWADSYEQYF. In DNA form, the CDR3 reads TGCAGCGTTGTTTGGGCCGACTCCTACGAGCAGTACTTC.

This chain links TRBV11-2 with TRBJ2-5; 14 bases are a match to TRBD2. V dropped 4 bases and J dropped 7; count of bases not matched to a gene: 8. The CDR3 runs 16 residues. Looked up from germline, CDR1 is SGHAT and CDR2 is FQNNGV. CDR3: CASSSRLAGGLGTQYF. CDR3 sequence (DNA): TGTGCCAGCAGCTCCCGACTAGCGGGAGGGCTGGGGACCCAGTACTTC.

This chain uses TRBV19 with TRBJ2-7; possibly TRBD2 for D (6 bases). Germline CDR1 and CDR2: LNHDA and SQIVND (reference sequence). The CDR3 sequence is 13 residues long. Trimming cost V 8 bases and J 6 bases, with 17 bases left between them. CDR3 bases: TGTGCCAGTCGGTCCCGAGGAGCGGGCGAGCAGTACTTC. Encoded protein: CASRSRGAGEQYF.

The gene calls are TRBV6-5 and TRBJ1-5; no definite D call. Per the germline V gene, CDR1 is MNHEY and CDR2 is SVGAGI. The V gene lost 7 bases and the J gene lost 5 bases, with 18 bases spanning the gap. This CDR3 is built from 15 residues. The chain's CDR3 is CASTLTGGVDQPQHF. The DNA for the CDR3 is TGTGCCAGCACCCTTACGGGCGGGGTTGATCAGCCCCAGCATTTT.

In the case of this clone: This clone may be a read error of a much larger clone one base away. This CDR3 is also generated by other DNA sequences in the sample. The rearrangement joins TRBV6-2 or TRBV6-3 to TRBJ2-2, with TRBD1 matching 7 bases. CDR1 MNHEY and CDR2 SVGEGT come from the germline V gene. The CDR3 totals 17 residues. In DNA, the CDR3 is TGTGCCAGCAGTAAGGCTGCCACAGGGGTGAGGGTCGGGGAGTTGTTTTTT. Translation: CASSKAATGVRVGELFF.

The chain couples TRBV7-2 to TRBJ2-4, with 7 bases matching TRBD2. This CDR3 has 14 residues. Germline V gene lookup returns CDR1 SGHTA and CDR2 FQGNSA. V lost 1 base, J lost 5 bases, and 2 bases stayed unmatched. Here the CDR3 reads CASSLGGGENIQYF. In nucleotides, the CDR3 is TGTGCCAGCAGCTTAGGGGGAGGGGAAAACATTCAGTACTTC.

The gene calls are TRBV5-1 and TRBJ1-1, with 11 bases aligning to TRBD1. Germline CDR1 SGHRS, CDR2 YFSETQ. Germline trimming cut 3 bases from V and 5 bases from J; bases unmatched to any gene: 6. This CDR3 is built from 15 residues. Written as DNA, the CDR3 is TGCGCCAGCAGCTATGAAGGACAGGGGGCTACTGAAGCTTTCTTT. This sequence encodes CASSYEGQGATEAFF.

The V call is TRBV7-2, the J call TRBJ2-1; no definite D call. The V gene lost 1 base and the J gene lost 3 bases, with 7 bases spanning the gap. This CDR3 comprises 14 residues. Germline lookup yields CDR1 SGHTA and CDR2 FQGNSA. The CDR3 is CASSLVLNYNEQFF. DNA for the CDR3: TGTGCCAGCAGCTTAGTACTCAACTACAATGAGCAGTTCTTC.

This clone showed up just once. The chain recombines TRBV7-2 with TRBJ2-1, with a weak D call TRBD2 (6 bases). CDR1 is SGHTA, CDR2 FQGNSA, per germline. The CDR3 consists of 13 residues. V lost 0 bases and J 12 bases, leaving 12 bases between the germline ends. The CDR3 protein is CASSLAGTGWQFF. The DNA for the CDR3 is TGTGCCAGCAGCTTAGCCGGGACTGGGTGGCAGTTCTTC.

The table lists this clone with a count of one. The chain is built from TRBV6-5 and TRBJ1-4, with 9 bases lining up with TRBD1. CDR3 length: 15 residues. Germline CDR1 and CDR2: MNHEY and SVGAGI. V shed 0 bases and J 7 bases; nucleotides not matched to a gene: 3. CDR3 residues: CASSYSTGGSEKLFF. For the CDR3, the DNA is TGTGCCAGCAGTTACTCGACAGGGGGAAGTGAAAAACTGTTTTTT.

In nucleotides, the CDR3 is TGTGCCAGCAGCCCGATGGTACTGGTTTCCGATGAGCAGTTCTTC. Protein sequence: CASSPMVLVSDEQFF. The V gene is TRBV14, the J gene TRBJ2-1; D is unclear. Germline V CDR1 and CDR2: SGHDN, FVKESK. V was cut by 4 bases and J by 8 bases, with 18 bases left in between. The CDR3 totals 15 residues.

The chain employs TRBV7-9 and TRBJ1-4, with TRBD1 matching over 7 bases. CDR1 is SEHNR, CDR2 FQNEAQ, per germline (reference sequence). V was pared by 4 bases and J by 7 bases, with 6 bases of the junction left unmatched. The CDR3 runs to 14 residues. The DNA for the CDR3 is TGTGCCAGCAGCTACGACAGGGCCAGTGAAAAACTGTTTTTT. This encodes CASSYDRASEKLFF.

V gene TRBV28 combines with J gene TRBJ2-7, with TRBD1 as a possible D gene (7 bases). The CDR3 is made up of 13 amino acids. Germline CDR1 reads MDHEN; CDR2 reads SYDVKM. V shed 6 bases and J shed 1 base, with 10 bases lying between them. The CDR3 spells CASRAGQSYEQYF. As DNA, the CDR3 is TGTGCCAGCAGGGCGGGACAGTCCTACGAGCAGTACTTC. The complete variable domain, with remaining parts taken from reference TRBV28 and TRBJ2-7, reads DVKVTQSSRYLVKRTGEKVFLECVQDMDHENMFWYRQDPGLGLRLIYFSYDVKMKEKGDIPEGYSVSREKKERFSLILESASTNQTSMYLCASRAGQSYEQYFGPGTRLTVT.

On this clone itself: This may be a read error: a much more frequent sequence differs by one nucleotide. The rearrangement joins TRBV3-1 (or the pseudogene TRBV3-2) to TRBJ1-6; 7 nucleotides agree with TRBD1. Germline-derived CDR1 and CDR2 are LGHDT and YNNKEL (reference sequence). The CDR3 totals 15 residues. As DNA, the CDR3 is TGTGTCAGCAGCACCCTGAGGGGGCGGAATTCACCCCTCCACTTT. Protein sequence: CVSSTLRGRNSPLHF.

The chain has TRBV7-8 and TRBJ2-6; D possibly corresponds to TRBD1 (6 bases). Deletions cut 4 bases from V and 2 bases from J, with 18 bases between. The CDR3 has 18 residues. From germline, CDR1 is SGHVS and CDR2 FQNEAQ. CDR3 sequence reads: CASSWPVGGRPGANVLTF. For the CDR3, the DNA is TGTGCCAGCAGCTGGCCAGTAGGGGGTAGACCTGGGGCCAACGTCCTGACTTTC.

The chain uses TRBV30 and TRBJ2-7; D gene unclear. Germline CDR1 is GTSNPN and CDR2 is SVGIG (reference sequence). V was cut by 0 bases and J by 2 bases, with 14 bases left in between. The CDR3 spans 15 residues. CDR3 nucleotides: TGTGCCTGGAGTGTAAGTCGTGTCACACCCTACGAGCAGTACTTC. Residues: CAWSVSRVTPYEQYF. Based on the CDR3 plus reference TRBV30 and TRBJ2-7, the full variable domain is SQTIHQWPATLVQPVGSPLSLECTVEGTSNPNLYWYRQAAGRGLQLLFYSVGIGQISSEVPQNLSASRPQDRQFILSSKKLLLSDSGFYLCAWSVSRVTPYEQYFGPGTRLTVT.

The V call is TRBV6-2 or TRBV6-3, the J call TRBJ2-2; TRBD1 matches at 8 bases. The CDR3 extends over 15 amino acids. Trimming cost V 4 bases and J 5 bases; bases outside gene matches: 6. The V gene's germline CDR1 is MNHEY and CDR2 SVGEGT. The CDR3 is CASSLGQDQTGELFF. The CDR3 coding sequence is TGTGCCAGCAGTTTGGGACAGGACCAAACCGGGGAGCTGTTTTTT.